This passage covers 21 T cell receptor beta chains from one sample sequenced in a study of molecular identifiers for immune sequencing clone quantification (dated by TCRdb to the late 2010s). Library construction relied on PCR. The data were produced on a NextSeq 500. TCRdb redid the processing of the public reads, applying fastp at Q25 and MiXCR, and retained in-frame beta chains. Each record represents a unique CDR3 protein, reported with the most common genes and DNA among its rows. This sample gives over 70,000 distinct CDR3 sequences in total; approximately 23% of them show up just once. The top ten clones comprise approximately 0.78% of the sample. Material: naive CD8+ T cells from blood, with Jurkat cell RNA spiked in. Taken with the paper, the label for cell subset or site translates to: FACS-sorted CD8+CD4-CCR7+CD45RA+ naive T cells. These receptors all stem from a human donor in good health. Some libraries in this study had Jurkat cell RNA spiked in.

As concerns this clonotype: Mismatch with germline at one junction end may stem from a read error. This chain uses TRBV12-3 or TRBV12-4 with TRBJ2-3, with 9 bases that match TRBD1. The CDR3 sequence is 20 residues long. CDR3 sequence: CASSSYPLGTGSGEADTLYF. Written as DNA, the CDR3 is TGTGCCAGCAGTTCTTACCCACTCGGGACAGGGAGCGGGGAGGCAGATACGCTGTATTTT.

This clonotype was counted at least ten times. J is TRBJ2-4 and V is TRBV3-1, with a tentative D call TRBD2 (5 bases). V was pared by 2 bases and J by 0 bases, with 14 bases between. Germline values: CDR1 LGHDT, CDR2 YNNKEL (reference sequence). This CDR3 comprises 17 residues. The CDR3 DNA follows: TGTGCCAGCAGCCAATATTCCGGGAAACTAGCCAAAAACATTCAGTACTTC. It encodes CASSQYSGKLAKNIQYF.

For this clonotype: A much larger clonotype is one base distant, so this may be a read error. The chain recombines TRBV5-6 with TRBJ2-7; D is ambiguous. The germline V gene encodes CDR1 SGHDT and CDR2 YYEEEE. The CDR3 is made up of 13 amino acids. The CDR3 reads CASSPASGDEQSF. The DNA of the CDR3 is TGTGCCAGCAGCCCGGCCTCGGGCGACGAGCAGTCCTTC.

This clonotype has at least ten counts. CDR3 residues: CASSESVTANTEAFF. Here the CDR3 DNA reads TGTGCCAGCAGTGAAAGTGTGACAGCGAACACTGAAGCTTTCTTT. The V call is TRBV2, the J call TRBJ1-1; TRBD1 is a possible D gene (5 bases). This CDR3 spans 15 amino acids. Trimming removed 2 bases from V and 1 base from J, with 11 bases in between. CDR1 is SNHLY and CDR2 is FYNNEI in the germline V gene.

This clonotype showed up many times. The chain carries TRBV4-3 and TRBJ2-7; D is uncertain. Germline CDR1 reads LGHNA; CDR2 reads YSLEER. This CDR3 contains 14 residues. Deletions cut 0 bases from V and 2 bases from J, with 8 bases between. The CDR3 nucleotides read TGCGCCAGCAGCCAAGATTGGGGAACCTACGAGCAGTACTTC. Translated, it gives CASSQDWGTYEQYF.

A few counts support this clonotype. The chain has TRBV5-5 and TRBJ1-6; no clear D gene. The CDR3 is made up of 13 amino acids. CDR1 is SGHKS, CDR2 YYEKEE, per germline (reference sequence). V dropped 6 bases and J dropped 10 bases, with 14 bases sitting between them. The CDR3 region is CASNPESGSPLHF. In DNA, the CDR3 is TGTGCCAGCAACCCAGAGTCGGGATCACCCCTCCACTTT. Full variable domain (missing parts from reference TRBV5-5 and TRBJ1-6): DAGVTQSPTHLIKTRGQQVTLRCSPISGHKSVSWYQQVLGQGPQFIFQYYEKEERGRGNFPDRFSARQFPNYSSELNVNALLLGDSALYLCASNPESGSPLHFGNGTRLTVT.

About this clonotype itself: The junction shows a germline mismatch at one end, possibly a read error. This chain links TRBV18 with TRBJ2-6, with D perhaps matching TRBD1 (5 bases). The CDR3 covers 16 residues. Germline assignment: CDR1 KGHSH and CDR2 LQKENI. CDR3: CASSPPGSSGASVLTF. CDR3 in DNA: TGTGCCAGCTCACCACCGGGCAGTTCTGGGGCCAGCGTCCTGACTTTC.

In its sample, this clonotype was seen a few times. This chain uses TRBV7-6 with TRBJ2-5; D is unresolved. The V end was cut by 3 bases, the J end by 2 bases, with 16 bases between. The CDR3 loop spans 16 amino acids. The germline CDR1 and CDR2 sequences are SGHVS and FNYEAQ. The CDR3 loop is CASSFGTHDLQETQYF. As DNA, the CDR3 is TGTGCCAGCAGCTTCGGAACACACGACCTACAAGAGACCCAGTACTTC.

Regarding this clonotype: At one end, the junction sequence differs from germline, possibly due to a read error. This sequence joins TRBV5-1 and TRBJ2-7; no clear D. There are 13 residues in the CDR3. The germline CDR1 and CDR2 sequences are SGHRS and YFSETQ. For the CDR3, the DNA is TGCGCCGGCAGCTCCCACCCGCCCGGCGAGCAGTACTTC. Translation gives CAGSSHPPGEQYF.

This clonotype was detected many times. The V call is TRBV28, the J call TRBJ1-6; no reliable D call. The CDR3 consists of 13 residues. V lost 3 bases and J lost 8, with 8 bases in between. Germline values: CDR1 MDHEN, CDR2 SYDVKM. The CDR3 bases are TGTGCCAGCAGTTTTATAGGCGATTCACCCCTCCACTTT. Translated: CASSFIGDSPLHF.

This clonotype has only a few counts. This rearrangement joins TRBV20-1 to TRBJ2-7, with D possibly matching TRBD2 (6 bases). This CDR3 spans 15 amino acids. From germline, CDR1 is DFQATT and CDR2 SNEGSKA (reference sequence). The ends were cut back, 0 bases at V and 5 bases at J, with 17 bases in the middle. Here the CDR3 reads CSARDRHASGDEQYF. CDR3 sequence (DNA): TGCAGTGCTAGAGATCGGCATGCTTCGGGGGACGAGCAGTACTTC.

The chain employs TRBV19 and TRBJ1-1; D unclear. V was cut by 3 bases and J by 3 bases, with 8 bases left in between. The length of the CDR3 is 13 residues. CDR1 LNHDA and CDR2 SQIVND come from the germline V gene (reference sequence). The CDR3 DNA is TGTGCCAGTAGTATTAGTCTGCACACTGAAGCTTTCTTT. Translating gives CASSISLHTEAFF.

A note on this clonotype: The junction and the germline gene differ at one end; a read error may be behind it. This chain links TRBV6-2 or TRBV6-3 with TRBJ1-1, with D possibly TRBD1 on 6 matching bases. CDR1 is MNHEY, CDR2 SVGEGT, per germline. This CDR3 comprises 15 residues. Written as DNA, the CDR3 is TGTGCCAGCAGTTACTCGGGGGGGCGAAACACTAAAGCTTTCTTT. It yields the protein CASSYSGGRNTKAFF.

CDR3 region: CASRPLGTRNEQYF. CDR3 nucleotide sequence: TGTGCCAGCAGGCCCTTGGGGACCCGAAACGAGCAGTACTTC. The gene calls are TRBV27 and TRBJ2-7; D may be TRBD1 or TRBD2 (5 bases each). V was cut by 6 bases and J by 5 bases, with 17 bases left in between. The CDR3 has 14 residues. Germline CDR1 and CDR2: MNHEY and SMNVEV (reference sequence).

This clonotype has a count of ten or more. V gene TRBV30 combines with J gene TRBJ2-5; TRBD2 matches at 12 bases. Germline V gene lookup returns CDR1 GTSNPN and CDR2 SVGIG (reference sequence). The junction had 17 bases not matched to a gene; V was cut back by 6 bases and J by 0 bases. The CDR3 is 19 amino acids. The CDR3 is CACPMSGTSGRSYQETQYF. CDR3 DNA: TGTGCCTGTCCGATGTCCGGGACTAGCGGGCGATCGTACCAAGAGACCCAGTACTTC.

This clonotype was seen more than once but under ten times. In DNA, the CDR3 is TGTGCCAGCAGTTTCACAGGGGGCTTGGAGACCCAGTACTTC. Amino acid sequence: CASSFTGGLETQYF. The V gene is TRBV27, the J gene TRBJ2-5; 9 nucleotides align to TRBD1. The CDR3 spans 14 residues. From germline, CDR1 is MNHEY and CDR2 SMNVEV (reference sequence). V trimming: 3 bases; J trimming: 5 bases; junction bases outside the gene matches: 4.

V gene TRBV27 combines with J gene TRBJ2-1; 8 positions match TRBD1. Germline lookup yields CDR1 MNHEY and CDR2 SMNVEV (reference sequence). V lost 0 bases, J lost 5 bases, and 6 bases stayed unmatched. The CDR3 has 16 amino acids. The CDR3 coding sequence is TGTGCCAGCAGTTTATCGAGTCAGGGGGCCCACAATGAGCAGTTCTTC. This codes for CASSLSSQGAHNEQFF.

The chain links TRBV27 to TRBJ2-7; the D gene is possibly TRBD2 (6 bases). Germline V gene sequence: CDR1 MNHEY, CDR2 SMNVEV (reference sequence). CDR3 size: 13 residues. The germline V and J ends were trimmed by 2 bases and 3 bases, with 8 bases remaining between them. CDR3 sequence: CASSLGGDYEQYF. Here the CDR3 DNA reads TGTGCCAGCAGTTTAGGAGGGGACTACGAGCAGTACTTC.

In its sample, this clonotype was seen a few times. The chain employs TRBV20-1 and TRBJ2-1; 12 bases match TRBD2. V lost 3 bases, J lost 8 bases, and 11 bases stayed unmatched. The CDR3 has 16 amino acids. Germline V gene data show CDR1 as DFQATT and CDR2 as SNEGSKA (reference sequence). The CDR3 sequence: CSARPSGLAGPDEQFF. CDR3 coding DNA: TGCAGTGCTAGGCCCAGCGGACTAGCGGGACCGGATGAGCAGTTCTTC.

Concerning this clonotype itself: One end of the junction is discordant with germline, which a read error may explain. The rearrangement joins TRBV19 to TRBJ1-1; tentatively, D is TRBD1 (5 bases). This CDR3 comprises 16 residues. Germline lookup yields CDR1 LNHDA and CDR2 SQIVND (reference sequence). The chain's CDR3 is CASSMQGEPLWTEASF. DNA for the CDR3: TGTGCCAGTAGTATGCAAGGGGAACCGCTCTGGACTGAAGCTTCCTTT.

The chain links TRBV20-1 to TRBJ2-5, with 7 bases fitting TRBD2. Germline CDR1 DFQATT, CDR2 SNEGSKA (reference sequence). V gave up 2 bases and J gave up 5 bases; unmatched junction bases: 14. The CDR3 sequence is 16 residues long. CDR3 in amino acids: CSARFGRERAGETQYF. The CDR3 DNA reads as TGCAGTGCTAGATTTGGGCGGGAGCGCGCAGGGGAGACCCAGTACTTC.